A selection of T cell receptor beta chains follows, all from one sample in a study of cytomegalovirus exposure and HLA in healthy donors. The protocol was immunoSEQ multiplex PCR, while the TCRdb copy is restricted to in-frame clones and leaves out a portion. The table lists fewer than 150,000 clones, 70% to 85% of them singletons, with roughly 3.7% in the top ten. Input material: PBMCs. These receptors were taken from a human donor in good health. CDR3s include the opening cysteine and the closing phenylalanine or tryptophan. Each record gives: CDR3 length, D gene, J gene, V gene, clone size, CDR3 protein, CDR3 DNA. The D gene is left open where the match is weak. Clone size is stated in some rows and not others, as once, few, many or a class when expanded.

len: 14; d_gene: .; j_gene: TRBJ1-2; v_gene: TRBV19; abundance: .; CDR3aa: CASSLRPRLNGYTF; CDR3nt: TGTGCCAGTAGTCTTAGACCGAGACTCAATGGCTACACCTTC
len: 13; d_gene: .; j_gene: TRBJ1-1; v_gene: TRBV27; abundance: .; CDR3aa: CASRPGVYTEAFF; CDR3nt: TGTGCCAGCCGCCCAGGGGTCTACACTGAAGCTTTCTTT
len: 15; d_gene: TRBD2; j_gene: TRBJ2-1; v_gene: TRBV4-1; abundance: once; CDR3aa: CASSPDEGRGNEQFF; CDR3nt: TGCGCCAGCAGCCCCGATGAGGGGAGGGGCAATGAGCAGTTCTTC
len: 20; d_gene: TRBD2; j_gene: TRBJ2-2; v_gene: TRBV19; abundance: .; CDR3aa: CASSIQPPGEGMGYAGELFF; CDR3nt: TGTGCCAGTAGTATTCAACCCCCGGGGGAGGGAATGGGGTATGCCGGGGAGCTGTTTTTT
len: 14; d_gene: .; j_gene: TRBJ2-3; v_gene: TRBV10-2; abundance: .; CDR3aa: CASSSGTTTDTQYF; CDR3nt: TGCGCCAGCAGTTCCGGGACAACCACAGATACGCAGTATTTT
len: 16; d_gene: .; j_gene: TRBJ2-7; v_gene: TRBV12-2; abundance: .; CDR3aa: CASRPACKVTNYEQYF; CDR3nt: TGTGCAAGTCGCCCTGCCTGTAAGGTTACTAACTACGAGCAGTACTTC
len: 15; d_gene: TRBD1; j_gene: TRBJ2-5; v_gene: TRBV28; abundance: .; CDR3aa: CASSLGTGGSETQYF; CDR3nt: TGTGCCAGCAGTTTAGGGACAGGGGGCTCGGAGACCCAGTACTTC
len: 15; d_gene: TRBD2; j_gene: TRBJ2-7; v_gene: TRBV5-1; abundance: few; CDR3aa: CASSSGRDATYEQYF; CDR3nt: TGCGCCAGCAGCAGCGGGAGGGACGCGACCTACGAGCAGTACTTC
len: 15; d_gene: TRBD2; j_gene: TRBJ2-1; v_gene: TRBV18; abundance: .; CDR3aa: CASSPDLAGANEQFF; CDR3nt: TGTGCCAGCTCACCAGATCTAGCGGGAGCGAATGAGCAGTTCTTC
len: 17; d_gene: .; j_gene: TRBJ1-2; v_gene: TRBV7-2; abundance: .; CDR3aa: CASSLGFLGRENYGYTF; CDR3nt: TGTGCCAGCAGCTTGGGGTTCTTGGGCCGGGAGAACTATGGCTACACCTTC
len: 14; d_gene: TRBD1; j_gene: TRBJ1-1; v_gene: TRBV19; abundance: .; CDR3aa: CASRGTGLNTEAFF; CDR3nt: TGTGCCAGTCGCGGGACAGGTCTGAACACTGAAGCTTTCTTT
len: 16; d_gene: .; j_gene: TRBJ1-6; v_gene: TRBV11-2; abundance: .; CDR3aa: CASSLGSTRDNSPLHF; CDR3nt: TGTGCCAGCAGCTTAGGGTCGACTCGAGATAATTCACCCCTCCACTTT
len: 16; d_gene: TRBD1; j_gene: TRBJ2-1; v_gene: TRBV5-4; abundance: .; CDR3aa: CASSHRTGGDGNEQFF; CDR3nt: TGTGCCAGCAGCCACCGGACAGGGGGGGACGGCAATGAGCAGTTCTTC
len: 18; d_gene: .; j_gene: TRBJ1-5; v_gene: TRBV18; abundance: .; CDR3aa: CASSPPMGGGRYNQPQHF; CDR3nt: TGTGCCAGCTCACCACCGATGGGGGGCGGGAGGTATAATCAGCCCCAGCATTTT
len: 14; d_gene: .; j_gene: TRBJ2-3; v_gene: TRBV7-2; abundance: .; CDR3aa: CASSLRTSTDTQYF; CDR3nt: TGTGCCAGCAGCTTAAGGACTAGCACAGATACGCAGTATTTT
len: 14; d_gene: .; j_gene: TRBJ2-5; v_gene: TRBV23-1; abundance: .; CDR3aa: CASSHGQGWETQYF; CDR3nt: TGCGCCAGCAGTCATGGGCAGGGCTGGGAGACCCAGTACTTC
len: 13; d_gene: .; j_gene: TRBJ1-3; v_gene: TRBV28; abundance: .; CDR3aa: CASSDTARNTIYF; CDR3nt: TGTGCCAGCTCAGACACCGCACGGAACACCATATATTTT
len: 14; d_gene: TRBD1; j_gene: TRBJ1-5; v_gene: TRBV5-1; abundance: .; CDR3aa: CASSPGGLNQPQHF; CDR3nt: TGCGCCAGCAGCCCAGGGGGTTTAAATCAGCCCCAGCATTTT
len: 15; d_gene: .; j_gene: TRBJ2-7; v_gene: TRBV14; abundance: few; CDR3aa: CASSQESSVYYEQYF; CDR3nt: TGTGCCAGCAGCCAAGAGAGTAGCGTCTACTACGAGCAGTACTTC
len: 15; d_gene: .; j_gene: TRBJ1-1; v_gene: TRBV14; abundance: .; CDR3aa: CASSQAGSRRREAFF; CDR3nt: TGTGCCAGCAGCCAAGCTGGCTCGAGGAGGAGAGAAGCTTTCTTT
len: 15; d_gene: TRBD1; j_gene: TRBJ2-5; v_gene: TRBV4-1; abundance: .; CDR3aa: CASSQGDREKETQYF; CDR3nt: TGCGCCAGCAGCCAAGGGGACAGGGAAAAAGAGACCCAGTACTTC
len: 16; d_gene: TRBD1; j_gene: TRBJ2-4; v_gene: TRBV7-6; abundance: .; CDR3aa: CASSPSSGQGINSQYF; CDR3nt: TGTGCCAGCAGCCCCTCTTCCGGACAGGGGATCAACAGTCAGTACTTC
len: 16; d_gene: TRBD2; j_gene: TRBJ2-7; v_gene: TRBV6-4; abundance: .; CDR3aa: CASPGFGLAGVGEQYF; CDR3nt: TGTGCCAGCCCAGGTTTTGGACTAGCGGGAGTCGGTGAGCAGTACTTC
len: 15; d_gene: .; j_gene: TRBJ2-3; v_gene: TRBV6-1; abundance: .; CDR3aa: CASSEVPPGTDTQYF; CDR3nt: TGTGCCAGCAGTGAAGTGCCCCCCGGGACAGATACGCAGTATTTT
len: 15; d_gene: TRBD1; j_gene: TRBJ1-2; v_gene: TRBV5-1; abundance: few; CDR3aa: CASSPQTGADYGYTF; CDR3nt: TGCGCCAGCAGCCCTCAGACAGGGGCGGACTATGGCTACACCTTC
len: 13; d_gene: .; j_gene: TRBJ1-1; v_gene: TRBV15; abundance: .; CDR3aa: CATSRAERTEAFF; CDR3nt: TGTGCCACCAGCAGAGCTGAGAGGACTGAAGCTTTCTTT
len: 14; d_gene: .; j_gene: TRBJ2-2; v_gene: TRBV28; abundance: .; CDR3aa: CASSARVSTGELFF; CDR3nt: TGTGCCAGCAGTGCCAGGGTGAGCACCGGGGAGCTGTTTTTT
len: 14; d_gene: .; j_gene: TRBJ1-2; v_gene: TRBV9; abundance: .; CDR3aa: CASSAPGRGPGYTF; CDR3nt: TGTGCCAGCAGCGCCCCGGGCAGGGGTCCTGGCTACACCTTC
len: 15; d_gene: TRBD1; j_gene: TRBJ2-1; v_gene: TRBV23-1; abundance: .; CDR3aa: CAHKGRDRGYNEQFF; CDR3nt: TGCGCCCATAAGGGCCGGGACAGGGGATACAATGAGCAGTTCTTC
len: 15; d_gene: .; j_gene: TRBJ2-1; v_gene: TRBV7-2; abundance: .; CDR3aa: CASRFSSRSYNEQFF; CDR3nt: TGTGCCAGCAGGTTCTCATCTAGGTCCTACAATGAGCAGTTCTTC
len: 15; d_gene: .; j_gene: TRBJ2-5; v_gene: TRBV5-1; abundance: .; CDR3aa: CASSFRTVGEETQYF; CDR3nt: TGCGCCAGCAGCTTCCGGACAGTTGGAGAAGAGACCCAGTACTTC
len: 15; d_gene: TRBD2; j_gene: TRBJ2-7; v_gene: TRBV28; abundance: once; CDR3aa: CASSLGLAGVYEQYF; CDR3nt: TGTGCCAGCAGTTTAGGACTAGCGGGAGTGTACGAGCAGTACTTC
len: 12; d_gene: .; j_gene: TRBJ2-7; v_gene: TRBV18; abundance: .; CDR3aa: CASSDGTYEQYF; CDR3nt: TGTGCCAGCTCGGACGGGACCTACGAGCAGTACTTC
len: 14; d_gene: TRBD1; j_gene: TRBJ2-1; v_gene: TRBV30; abundance: .; CDR3aa: CAWSTGTGANEQFF; CDR3nt: TGTGCCTGGAGTACCGGGACAGGGGCCAACGAGCAGTTCTTC
len: 13; d_gene: .; j_gene: TRBJ2-7; v_gene: TRBV5-5; abundance: .; CDR3aa: CASSLYSLGEQYF; CDR3nt: TGTGCCAGCAGCTTGTACAGCCTGGGCGAGCAGTACTTC
len: 13; d_gene: .; j_gene: TRBJ1-1; v_gene: TRBV7-2; abundance: .; CDR3aa: CASSLGVGAEAFF; CDR3nt: TGTGCCAGCAGCTTAGGGGTAGGGGCTGAAGCTTTCTTT
len: 17; d_gene: TRBD2; j_gene: TRBJ2-3; v_gene: TRBV19; abundance: .; CDR3aa: CASSKEGGLALGDTQYF; CDR3nt: TGTGCCAGTAGTAAAGAGGGGGGACTAGCCCTCGGAGATACGCAGTATTTT
len: 13; d_gene: .; j_gene: TRBJ2-3; v_gene: TRBV5-4; abundance: few; CDR3aa: CASSSSSTDTQYF; CDR3nt: TGTGCCAGCAGTTCTTCTAGCACAGATACGCAGTATTTT
len: 15; d_gene: .; j_gene: TRBJ1-6; v_gene: TRBV5-8; abundance: few; CDR3aa: CASSLGQEGNSPLHF; CDR3nt: TGTGCCAGCAGCTTGGGTCAGGAGGGCAATTCACCCCTCCACTTT
len: 14; d_gene: .; j_gene: TRBJ2-5; v_gene: TRBV14; abundance: .; CDR3aa: CASSKGLLPETQYF; CDR3nt: TGTGCCAGCAGCAAAGGACTCCTCCCGGAGACCCAGTACTTC
len: 16; d_gene: TRBD2; j_gene: TRBJ2-1; v_gene: TRBV7-2; abundance: few; CDR3aa: CASSLSAGDSYNEQFF; CDR3nt: TGTGCCAGCAGCTTAAGTGCGGGAGACTCGTACAATGAGCAGTTCTTC
len: 13; d_gene: .; j_gene: TRBJ1-2; v_gene: TRBV5-1; abundance: .; CDR3aa: CASRYLQPDGYTF; CDR3nt: TGCGCCAGCAGATACCTCCAACCGGATGGCTACACCTTC
len: 15; d_gene: TRBD2; j_gene: TRBJ2-1; v_gene: TRBV6-1; abundance: many; CDR3aa: CASSELAGSYNEQFF; CDR3nt: TGTGCCAGCAGTGAACTAGCGGGCTCCTACAATGAGCAGTTCTTC